This paragraph reports one T cell receptor (beta chain). This clone's antigen is unknown. Base qualities are not provided; no much larger clone lies one nucleotide away. The CDR3, from cysteine to phenylalanine, totals 15 residues. The retained sequence is limited to the CDR3, 45 bases, with the frame set at the first base. CDR1 and CDR2 (KGHSY, FQNENV) derive from the germline V gene. Germline trimming amounts to 1 base on V and 4 bases on J, with 5 as the count of junction bases outside the gene matches. Library prep was done by the immunoSEQ multiplex PCR assay. The hsTCRB Kit was used according to the manufacturer's protocol to amplify rearranged TCR beta chain sequences. Sequencing of TCRB libraries was carried out on an Illumina MiSeq. The authors processed their data as follows. The proprietary platform of the kit vendor was used for demultiplexing, trimming and gene mapping. TCRdb carries this immuneACCESS record with in-frame sequences only. Its versions omit some clonotypes, under half of them owing to an unresolved V gene in the studies checked, with the rest unexplained. That table gives V, J and clone size, and the DNA gave D and trimming. Across this sample there are about 85,000 clones, with roughly 89% seen only once. 0.77% of the sample lies in the top ten.

This record belongs to a study of a mutant IDH1 vaccine in newly diagnosed glioma (dated by TCRdb to 2020 to 2022). For context, the study as a whole: In the chemotherapy-containing groups, vaccination started alongside temozolomide cycles, whereas in patients who had radiotherapy alone it started 4-6 weeks after radiotherapy. Of the roughly 32 patients who were treated, about 60% were male and roughly 38% were female, and the mean age was around 41 years. Prior to enrollment, patients had been given standard therapy consisting of radiotherapy alone, temozolomide alone, or radiochemotherapy with temozolomide, with the combination given to most patients. The week-35 safety follow-up took place at visit V12, and the week-47 end of study took place at visit V13. Peripheral blood was collected at six visits: V03 (baseline), V05, V07, V10, V12 and V13. Longitudinal TCRB deep sequencing was performed for about two dozen treated patients wherever samples were available for exploratory analyses.

What the work shows at the level of the full study, not this receptor alone: Across multiple MHC alleles, vaccine-induced immune responses were seen in 90% to 95% of patients. Changes in the top peripheral T cell clonotypes picked up by TCRB sequencing did not appear to be linked to pseudoprogression. According to the authors, sample limitations meant that analyses of patient blood samples could not be reproduced. Availability determined which PBMC samples were chosen for TCRB deep sequencing.

Interpreted using the paper, the time point label stands for: week 47, end of study. Each vaccine dose was 300 ug of a 20-mer mutant IDH1 peptide in Montanide, given subcutaneously with topical imiquimod. Across visits V03 through V10, patients got a total of eight vaccinations, given in weeks 1, 3, 5, 7, 11, 15, 19 and 23. The donors had newly diagnosed IDH1-mutant astrocytomas of WHO grade 3 or 4 that showed loss of nuclear ATRX. The samples were drawn from NOA16, a multicentre, single-arm, open-label phase I trial in Germany that tested a mutant IDH1 peptide vaccine in humans for the first time. Genomic DNA for TCRB sequencing was isolated from EDTA blood with the DNeasy Blood and Tissue Kit.

Source: PBMCs, taken from a glioma patient whose treatment included an IDH1 peptide vaccine. The chain is made from TRBV16 and TRBJ1-1, and 8 junctional nucleotides match TRBD1. The source of this sequence is a woman in her fifties or sixties with glioma. The DNA reads TGTGCCAGCAGCCAATATATTACAGGGGGCACTGAAGCTTTCTTT. Its translation reads: CASSQYITGGTEAFF.